These T cell receptor beta chains were read from a single sample in a study of CD8 T cells in Susac syndrome. TCRdb reprocessed the immunoSEQ multiplex PCR reads via MiXCR and lists one record per CDR3 protein. The sample yields around 190,000 distinct CDR3 sequences, around 94% seen once. The sequenced sample was CD4+ T cells from PBMCs. All receptors come from a human donor with Susac syndrome. Each CDR3 is given with its conserved first and last residue. A D gene is named only where the DNA matches it firmly. For some rows the clone size is stated as once, few or many, or as a class when expanded; others skip it.

size	J	V	D	DNA	CDR3
.	TRBJ2-7	TRBV6-1	.	TGTGCCAGCAGTGCATCTGCCTGGTACGAGCAGTACTTC	CASSASAWYEQYF
.	TRBJ1-5	TRBV5-1	.	TGCGCCAGCAGCTTGGATGGTGTCAGTCAGCCCCAGCATTTT	CASSLDGVSQPQHF
.	TRBJ2-3	TRBV24-1	TRBD1	TGTGCCACCAGTCGCGGACAGGCATTAATCCCGTATTTT	CATSRGQALIPYF
.	TRBJ2-5	TRBV7-3	.	TGTGCCAGCGGCAAGAAGACCCAGTACTTC	CASGKKTQYF
.	TRBJ2-7	TRBV20-1	TRBD1	TGCAGTGCTAAAAGACAGGGCTCCTACGAGCAGTACTTC	CSAKRQGSYEQYF
.	TRBJ1-1	TRBV7-2	.	TGTGCCAGCAGCCTCTATCCTGAGACTGAAGCTTTCTTT	CASSLYPETEAFF
.	TRBJ1-2	TRBV5-4	TRBD1	TGTGCCAGCAGACCCGGACAGGGGGCCTCCAACTATGGCTACACCTTC	CASRPGQGASNYGYTF
.	TRBJ2-3	TRBV6-5	.	TGTGCCAGCAGTTTTTTGGGTACGCAGTATTTT	CASSFLGTQYF
.	TRBJ2-3	TRBV14	TRBD1	TGTGCCAGCAGCCGAATTCTACAGGGGGACCAGTATTTT	CASSRILQGDQYF
.	TRBJ1-3	TRBV7-9	.	TGTGCCAGCAGCTTAGGAGTGGGTCGTCTGGGAAACACCATATATTTT	CASSLGVGRLGNTIYF
.	TRBJ2-6	TRBV12-5	TRBD1	TGTGCTAGTGGGCAGATCTTGGACAGGGTCGGGGCCAACGTCCTGACTTTC	CASGQILDRVGANVLTF
.	TRBJ2-6	TRBV3-1	.	TGTGCCAGCAGCCTGGAGGACACCGGAGGCTCTGGGGCCAACGTCCTGACTTTC	CASSLEDTGGSGANVLTF
.	TRBJ1-2	TRBV5-6	.	TGTGCCAGCAGCTTGGGACAGCGAGAGTATGGCTACACCTTC	CASSLGQREYGYTF
.	TRBJ2-7	TRBV2	TRBD1	TGTGCCAGCAGTTCACAGGGGTACTACGAGCAGTACTTC	CASSSQGYYEQYF
.	TRBJ2-4	TRBV20-1	.	TGCAGTGCTGTGGGACCGGAGACTAGTCCTAACATTCAGTACTTC	CSAVGPETSPNIQYF
.	TRBJ2-7	TRBV25-1	TRBD1	TGTGCCAGCACTGGGGACAGGGGCACCTACGAGCAGTACTTC	CASTGDRGTYEQYF
.	TRBJ2-1	TRBV12-3/TRBV12-4	TRBD2	TGTGCCAGCAGTGGACTAGCGGGATCGAATGAGCAGTTCTTC	CASSGLAGSNEQFF
.	TRBJ2-3	TRBV20-1	.	TGCAGTGCTAGCCGCGGGGCCACAGATACGCAGTATTTT	CSASRGATDTQYF
.	TRBJ1-1	TRBV2	.	TGTGCCAGCAACTACATGAAGCTGGGAGCTTTCTTT	CASNYMKLGAFF
.	TRBJ2-2	TRBV20-1	TRBD2	TGCAGTGCTCCTAAGCTAGCGGGACATACCGGGGAGCTGTTTTTT	CSAPKLAGHTGELFF
.	TRBJ2-7	TRBV6-6	.	TGTGCCAGCGGGCCCCGGACGGGTTCCGCCGAGCAGTACTTC	CASGPRTGSAEQYF
.	TRBJ1-2	TRBV3-1	.	TGTGCCAGCAGCCGGTCGCCCTTGGGTGGCTACACCTTC	CASSRSPLGGYTF
.	TRBJ1-5	TRBV15	.	TGTGCCACCAGCAGAGATGCCTGGGGAAGCAATCAGCCCCAGCATTTT	CATSRDAWGSNQPQHF
.	TRBJ2-7	TRBV15	.	TGTGCCACCAGCAGAGAACTAGCAGTCCACGAGCAGTACTTC	CATSRELAVHEQYF
.	TRBJ1-1	TRBV12-3/TRBV12-4	TRBD1	TGTGCCAGCAGTTCGGACAGGGAAGCTTTCTTT	CASSSDREAFF
once	TRBJ2-3	TRBV7-9	.	TGTGCCAGCAAGGGAGGCTCTAGCACAGATACGCAGTATTTT	CASKGGSSTDTQYF
.	TRBJ1-2	TRBV7-8	.	TGTGCCAGCAGCTCGGTGGGCGGGGGCTATGGCTACACCTTC	CASSSVGGGYGYTF
.	TRBJ2-7	TRBV9	.	TGTGCCAGCAGCCCAAATACGGCGGGGAGCGAGCAGTACTTC	CASSPNTAGSEQYF
.	TRBJ1-1	TRBV29-1	TRBD1	TGCAGCGTCAAGACCGGGACAGGGAACACTGAAGCTTTCTTT	CSVKTGTGNTEAFF